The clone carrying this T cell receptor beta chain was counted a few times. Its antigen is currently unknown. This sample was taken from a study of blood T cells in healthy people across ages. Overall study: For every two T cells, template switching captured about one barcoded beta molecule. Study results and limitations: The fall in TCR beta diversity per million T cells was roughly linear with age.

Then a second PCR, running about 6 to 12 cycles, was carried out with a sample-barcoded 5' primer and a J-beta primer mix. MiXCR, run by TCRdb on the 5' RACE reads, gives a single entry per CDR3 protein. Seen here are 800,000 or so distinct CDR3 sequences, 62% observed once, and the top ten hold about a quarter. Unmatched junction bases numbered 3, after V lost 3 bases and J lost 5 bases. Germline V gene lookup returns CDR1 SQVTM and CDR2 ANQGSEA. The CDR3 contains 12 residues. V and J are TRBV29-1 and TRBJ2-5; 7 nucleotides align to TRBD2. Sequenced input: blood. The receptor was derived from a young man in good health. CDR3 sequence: CSVEGGLETQYF. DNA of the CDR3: TGCAGCGTTGAGGGAGGGTTGGAGACCCAGTACTTC. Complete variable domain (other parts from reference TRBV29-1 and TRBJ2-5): SAVISQKPSRDICQRGTSLTIQCQVDSQVTMMFWYRQQPGQSLTLIATANQGSEATYESGFVIDKFPISRPNLTFSTLTVSNMSPEDSSIYLCSVEGGLETQYFGPGTRLLVL.